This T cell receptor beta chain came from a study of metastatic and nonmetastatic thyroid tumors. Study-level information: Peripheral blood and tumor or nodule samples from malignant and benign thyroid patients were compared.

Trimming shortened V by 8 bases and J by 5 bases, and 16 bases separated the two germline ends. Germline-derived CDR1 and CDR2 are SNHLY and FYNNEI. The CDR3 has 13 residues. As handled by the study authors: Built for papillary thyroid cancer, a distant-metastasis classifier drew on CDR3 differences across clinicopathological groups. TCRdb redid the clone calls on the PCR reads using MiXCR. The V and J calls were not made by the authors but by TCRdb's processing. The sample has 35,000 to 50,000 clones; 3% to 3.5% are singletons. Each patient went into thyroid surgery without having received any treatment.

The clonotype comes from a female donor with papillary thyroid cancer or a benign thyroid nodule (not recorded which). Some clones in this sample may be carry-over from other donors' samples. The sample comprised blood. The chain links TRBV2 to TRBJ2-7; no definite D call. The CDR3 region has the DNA TGTGCCAGCCGACCCTTGGACGCGGACGAGCAGTACTTC. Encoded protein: CASRPLDADEQYF.